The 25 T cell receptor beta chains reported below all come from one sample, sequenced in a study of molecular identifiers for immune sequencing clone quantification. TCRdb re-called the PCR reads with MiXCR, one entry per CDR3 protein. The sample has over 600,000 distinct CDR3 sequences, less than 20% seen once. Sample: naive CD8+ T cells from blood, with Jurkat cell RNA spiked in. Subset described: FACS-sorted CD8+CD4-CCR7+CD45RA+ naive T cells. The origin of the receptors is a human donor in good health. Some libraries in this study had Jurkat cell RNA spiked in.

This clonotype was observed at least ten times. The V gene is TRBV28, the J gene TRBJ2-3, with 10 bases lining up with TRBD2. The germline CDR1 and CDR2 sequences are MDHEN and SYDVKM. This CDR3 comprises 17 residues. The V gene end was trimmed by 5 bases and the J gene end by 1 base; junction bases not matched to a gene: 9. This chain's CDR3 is CASSAGLAVTRTDTQYF. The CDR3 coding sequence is TGTGCCAGCAGTGCAGGACTAGCGGTCACCCGCACAGATACGCAGTATTTT.

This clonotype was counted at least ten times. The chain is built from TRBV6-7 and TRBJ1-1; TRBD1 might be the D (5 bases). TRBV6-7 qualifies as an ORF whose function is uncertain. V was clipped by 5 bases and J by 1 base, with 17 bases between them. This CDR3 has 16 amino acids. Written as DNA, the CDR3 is TGTGCCAGCAGTGACGATACAGGCCCCCCGAACACTGAAGCTTTCTTT. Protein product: CASSDDTGPPNTEAFF.

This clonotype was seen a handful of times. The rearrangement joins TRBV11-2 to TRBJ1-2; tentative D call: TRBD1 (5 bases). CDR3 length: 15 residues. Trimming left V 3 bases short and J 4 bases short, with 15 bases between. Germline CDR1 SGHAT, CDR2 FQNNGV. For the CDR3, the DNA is TGTGCCAGCAGCTTTCCTTATTCGGGGCCCTATGGCTACACCTTC. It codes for CASSFPYSGPYGYTF. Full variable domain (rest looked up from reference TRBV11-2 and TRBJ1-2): EAGVAQSPRYKIIEKRQSVAFWCNPISGHATLYWYQQILGQGPKLLIQFQNNGVVDDSQLPKDRFSAERLKGVDSTLKIQPAKLEDSAVYLCASSFPYSGPYGYTFGSGTRLTVV.

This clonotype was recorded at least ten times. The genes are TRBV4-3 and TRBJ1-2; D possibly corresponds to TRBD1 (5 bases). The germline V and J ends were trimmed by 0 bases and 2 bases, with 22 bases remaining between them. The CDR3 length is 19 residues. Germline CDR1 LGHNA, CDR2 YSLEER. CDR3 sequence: CASSQDMTAKLSYNYGYTF. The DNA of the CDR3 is TGCGCCAGCAGCCAAGACATGACAGCCAAATTAAGCTACAACTATGGCTACACCTTC.

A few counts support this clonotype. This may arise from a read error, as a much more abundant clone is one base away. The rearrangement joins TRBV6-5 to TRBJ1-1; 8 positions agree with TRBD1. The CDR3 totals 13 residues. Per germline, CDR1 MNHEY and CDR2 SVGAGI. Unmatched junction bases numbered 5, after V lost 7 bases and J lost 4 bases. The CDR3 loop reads CASTPTGGTEAFF. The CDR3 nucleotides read TGTGCCAGCACTCCAACAGGGGGCACTGAAGCTTTCTTT.

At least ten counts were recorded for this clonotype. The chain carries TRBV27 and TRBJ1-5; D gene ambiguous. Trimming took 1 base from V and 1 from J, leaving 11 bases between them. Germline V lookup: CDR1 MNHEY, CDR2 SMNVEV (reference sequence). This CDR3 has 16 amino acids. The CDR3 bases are TGTGCCAGCAGTTTATGGCCCCCAGTGAGCAATCAGCCCCAGCATTTT. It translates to CASSLWPPVSNQPQHF.

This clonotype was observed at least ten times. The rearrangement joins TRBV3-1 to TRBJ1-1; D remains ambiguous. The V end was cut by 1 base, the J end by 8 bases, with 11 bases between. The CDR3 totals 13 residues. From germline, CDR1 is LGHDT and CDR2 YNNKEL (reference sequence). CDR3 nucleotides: TGTGCCAGCAGCCAAGTTAACAGCCGGGAAGCTTTCTTT. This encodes CASSQVNSREAFF. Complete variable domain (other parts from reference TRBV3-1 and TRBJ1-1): DTAVSQTPKYLVTQMGNDKSIKCEQNLGHDTMYWYKQDSKKFLKIMFSYNNKELIINETVPNRFSPKSPDKAHLNLHINSLELGDSAVYFCASSQVNSREAFFGQGTRLTVV.

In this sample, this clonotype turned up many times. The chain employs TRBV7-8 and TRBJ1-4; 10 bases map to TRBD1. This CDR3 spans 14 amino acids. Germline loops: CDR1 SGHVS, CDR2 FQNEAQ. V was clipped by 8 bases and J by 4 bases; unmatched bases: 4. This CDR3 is CASGQGGLNEKLFF. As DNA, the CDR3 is TGTGCCAGCGGACAGGGGGGGCTTAATGAAAAACTGTTTTTT.

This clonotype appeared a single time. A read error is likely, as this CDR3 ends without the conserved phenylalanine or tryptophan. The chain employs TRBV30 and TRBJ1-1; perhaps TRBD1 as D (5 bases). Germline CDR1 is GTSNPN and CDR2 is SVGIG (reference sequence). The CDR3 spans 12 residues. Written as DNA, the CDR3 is TGTGCCAGGAGCGCAGGGACGGCTGAAGCTTTCTTA. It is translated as CARSAGTAEAFL.

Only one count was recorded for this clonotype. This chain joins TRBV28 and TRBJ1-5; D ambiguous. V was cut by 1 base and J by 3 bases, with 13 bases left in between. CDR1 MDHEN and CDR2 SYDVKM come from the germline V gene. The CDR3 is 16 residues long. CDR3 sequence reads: CASSLLSLGSNQPQHF. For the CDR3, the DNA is TGTGCCAGCAGTTTATTGTCCCTGGGCTCCAATCAGCCCCAGCATTTT.

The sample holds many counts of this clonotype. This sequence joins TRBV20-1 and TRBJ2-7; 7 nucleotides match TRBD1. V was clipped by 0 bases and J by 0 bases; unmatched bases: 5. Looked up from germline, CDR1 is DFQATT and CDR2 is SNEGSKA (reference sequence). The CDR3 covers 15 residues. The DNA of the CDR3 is TGCAGTGCTAGAGATCTGACAGGGAGCTCCTACGAGCAGTACTTC. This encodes CSARDLTGSSYEQYF.

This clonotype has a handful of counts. The CDR3 here is CASSLSHYSYEQYF. In DNA, the CDR3 is TGTGCCAGCAGTTTATCACACTATTCCTACGAGCAGTACTTC. V usage is TRBV27 and J usage is TRBJ2-7, with D uncertain. Per the germline V gene, CDR1 is MNHEY and CDR2 is SMNVEV (reference sequence). This CDR3 comprises 14 residues. The V gene lost 0 bases and the J gene lost 1 base, with 7 bases spanning the gap.

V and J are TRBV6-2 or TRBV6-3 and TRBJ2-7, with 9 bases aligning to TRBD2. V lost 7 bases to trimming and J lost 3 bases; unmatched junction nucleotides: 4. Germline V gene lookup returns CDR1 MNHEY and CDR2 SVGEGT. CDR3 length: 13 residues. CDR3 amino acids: CASTLAGIYEQYF. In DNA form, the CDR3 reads TGTGCCAGCACCCTAGCGGGAATCTACGAGCAGTACTTC.

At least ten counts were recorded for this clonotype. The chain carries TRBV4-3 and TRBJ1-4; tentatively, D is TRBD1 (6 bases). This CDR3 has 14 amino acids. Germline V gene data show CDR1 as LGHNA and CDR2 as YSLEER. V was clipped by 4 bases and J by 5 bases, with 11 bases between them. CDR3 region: CASSPEDRNEKLFF. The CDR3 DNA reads TGCGCCAGCAGCCCAGAAGACAGGAATGAAAAACTGTTTTTT.

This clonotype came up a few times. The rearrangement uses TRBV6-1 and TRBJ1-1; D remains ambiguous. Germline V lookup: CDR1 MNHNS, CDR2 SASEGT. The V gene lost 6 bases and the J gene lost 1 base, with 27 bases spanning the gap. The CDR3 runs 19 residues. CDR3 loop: CASSIPRLHTLVANTEAFF. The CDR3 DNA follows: TGTGCCAGCAGCATACCACGCCTCCACACCCTTGTGGCGAACACTGAAGCTTTCTTT.

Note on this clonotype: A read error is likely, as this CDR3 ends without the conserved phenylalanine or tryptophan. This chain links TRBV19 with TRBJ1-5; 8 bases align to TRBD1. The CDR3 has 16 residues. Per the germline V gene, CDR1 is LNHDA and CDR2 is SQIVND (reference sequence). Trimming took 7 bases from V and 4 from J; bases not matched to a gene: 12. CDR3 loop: CASMGMAGGKNQPQHL. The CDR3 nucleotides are TGTGCCAGTATGGGTATGGCAGGGGGCAAAAATCAGCCCCAGCATCTT.

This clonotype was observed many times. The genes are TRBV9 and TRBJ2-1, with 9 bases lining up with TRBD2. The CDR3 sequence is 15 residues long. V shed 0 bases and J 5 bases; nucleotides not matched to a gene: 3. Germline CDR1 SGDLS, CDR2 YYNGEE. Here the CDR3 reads CASSVGLAGNNEQFF. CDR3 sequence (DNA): TGTGCCAGCAGCGTAGGCCTAGCGGGAAACAATGAGCAGTTCTTC.

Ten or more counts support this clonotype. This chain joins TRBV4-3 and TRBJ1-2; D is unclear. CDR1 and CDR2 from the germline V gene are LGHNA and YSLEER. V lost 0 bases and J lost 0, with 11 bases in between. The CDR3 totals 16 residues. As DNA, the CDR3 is TGCGCCAGCAGCCAAGATATAACAGTTTCTAACTATGGCTACACCTTC. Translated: CASSQDITVSNYGYTF.

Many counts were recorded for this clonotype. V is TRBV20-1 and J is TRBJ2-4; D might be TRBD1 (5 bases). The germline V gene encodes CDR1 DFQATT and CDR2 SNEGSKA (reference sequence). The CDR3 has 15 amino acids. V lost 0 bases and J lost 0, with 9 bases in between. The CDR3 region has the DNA TGCAGTGCTAGAGAGGGGCAACTAGCCAAAAACATTCAGTACTTC. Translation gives CSAREGQLAKNIQYF.

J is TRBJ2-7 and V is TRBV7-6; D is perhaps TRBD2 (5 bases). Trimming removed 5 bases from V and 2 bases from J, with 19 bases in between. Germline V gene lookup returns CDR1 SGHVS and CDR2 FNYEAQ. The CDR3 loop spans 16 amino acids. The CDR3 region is CASSPTTQRSTYEQYF. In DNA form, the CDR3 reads TGTGCCAGCAGCCCAACTACCCAGCGGAGCACCTACGAGCAGTACTTC.

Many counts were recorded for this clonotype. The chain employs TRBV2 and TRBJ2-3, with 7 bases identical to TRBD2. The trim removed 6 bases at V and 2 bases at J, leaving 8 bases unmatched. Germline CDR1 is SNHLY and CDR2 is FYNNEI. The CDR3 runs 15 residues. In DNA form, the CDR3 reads TGTGCCAGCAGATTAGCGGGCCGCCACACAGATACGCAGTATTTT. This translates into CASRLAGRHTDTQYF.

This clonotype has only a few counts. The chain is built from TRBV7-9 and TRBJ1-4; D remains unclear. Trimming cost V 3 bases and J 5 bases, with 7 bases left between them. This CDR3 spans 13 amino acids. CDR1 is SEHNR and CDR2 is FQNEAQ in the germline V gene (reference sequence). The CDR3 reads CASSLEMNEKLFF. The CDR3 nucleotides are TGTGCCAGCAGCTTGGAAATGAATGAAAAACTGTTTTTT.

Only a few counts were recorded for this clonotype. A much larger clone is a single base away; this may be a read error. This CDR3 is CSAQSLVRVNTGELFF. As DNA, the CDR3 is TGCAGTGCCCAATCTCTCGTCAGGGTTAACACCGGGGAGCTGTTTTTT. The V and J genes are TRBV20-1 and TRBJ2-2; a weak D match, TRBD1 (5 bases). The germline V and J ends were trimmed by 6 bases and 2 bases, with 19 bases remaining between them. This CDR3 contains 16 residues. CDR1 is DFQATT, CDR2 SNEGSKA, per germline (reference sequence).

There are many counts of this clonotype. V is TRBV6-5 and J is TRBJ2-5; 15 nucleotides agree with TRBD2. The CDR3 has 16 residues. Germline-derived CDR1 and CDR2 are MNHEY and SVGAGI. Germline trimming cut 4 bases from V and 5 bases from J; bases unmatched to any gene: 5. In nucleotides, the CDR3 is TGTGCCAGCAGTTCTGGACTAGCGGGAGGGGGCGAGACCCAGTACTTC. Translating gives CASSSGLAGGGETQYF.

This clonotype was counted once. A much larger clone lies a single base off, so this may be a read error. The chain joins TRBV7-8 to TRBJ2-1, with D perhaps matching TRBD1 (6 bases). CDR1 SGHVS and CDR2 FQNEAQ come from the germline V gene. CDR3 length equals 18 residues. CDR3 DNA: TGTGCCAGCAGCTATACTCCCGGGACCCGGGGTCGGGACAATGGGCAGTTCTTC. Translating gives CASSYTPGTRGRDNGQFF.